Shown below are 9 T cell receptor beta chains from a single sample sequenced in a study of early T cells in non-severe SARS-CoV-2 infection. Each CDR3 protein gets one entry after TCRdb re-called the 5' RACE reads with MiXCR. The data show 70,000 to 95,000 distinct CDR3 sequences, with approximately 14% seen just once and about 0.59% held by the top ten. The sample consisted of whole blood. The receptors stem from an adult who was a healthcare worker with PCR-confirmed SARS-CoV-2 infection or an uninfected control (not recorded which).

This clonotype was counted a few times. The chain combines TRBV19 with TRBJ2-3; unclear D gene. The ends were cut back, 4 bases at V and 2 bases at J, with 7 bases in the middle. Per the germline V gene, CDR1 is LNHDA and CDR2 is SQIVND (reference sequence). There are 13 residues in the CDR3. Here the CDR3 DNA reads TGTGCCAGTAGTACACGTCCCACAGATACGCAGTATTTT. Residues: CASSTRPTDTQYF.

This clonotype was counted between two and nine times. In DNA form, the CDR3 reads TGTGCCAGCAGCTGGGACAGCCAAGAGACCCAGTACTTC. It translates to CASSWDSQETQYF. V and J are TRBV12-3 or TRBV12-4 and TRBJ2-5, with 7 bases that match TRBD1. The J segment lost 1 base and the V segment lost 6 bases, leaving 2 bases of the junction unmatched. The CDR3 loop spans 13 amino acids.

V gene TRBV6-2 or TRBV6-3 combines with J gene TRBJ2-7; D is unclear. Trimming took off 0 bases at V and 7 bases at J, with 22 bases between the two ends. Germline V gives CDR1 MNHEY, CDR2 SVGEGT. This CDR3 has 17 residues. The CDR3 is CASSYSTRVAASWEQYV. The CDR3 nucleotides read TGTGCCAGCAGTTACTCGACGCGCGTGGCAGCCTCTTGGGAGCAGTACGTC.

This sequence joins TRBV9 and TRBJ1-6; D gene ambiguous. Per the germline V gene, CDR1 is SGDLS and CDR2 is YYNGEE. With 3 bases removed from V and 3 bases from J, the gap between germline ends came to 7 bases. CDR3 length: 14 amino acids. The CDR3 coding sequence is TGTGCCAGCAGCGACGGTTTCTATAATTCACCCCTCCACTTT. It codes for CASSDGFYNSPLHF.

Only a few counts were recorded for this clonotype. The gene calls are TRBV20-1 and TRBJ1-3; D unresolved. V lost 5 bases and J lost 0, with 14 bases in between. Germline values: CDR1 DFQATT, CDR2 SNEGSKA (reference sequence). CDR3 size: 15 residues. Here the CDR3 reads CSAPKPGFSGNTIYF. The CDR3 DNA follows: TGCAGTGCTCCGAAACCAGGATTCTCTGGAAACACCATATATTTT.

The genes are TRBV6-5 and TRBJ2-3; either TRBD1 or TRBD2 may supply D (5 bases each). Trimming removed 8 bases at V and 2 bases at J, with 14 bases between. From germline, CDR1 is MNHEY and CDR2 SVGAGI. This CDR3 region has 14 residues. CDR3 amino acids: CASGAGTNTDTQYF. The CDR3, as DNA: TGTGCCAGCGGCGCCGGGACGAACACAGATACGCAGTATTTT.

This clonotype was counted only a few times. The J gene is TRBJ2-3, the V gene TRBV2, with D possibly matching TRBD2 (7 bases). Trimming took 11 bases from V and 0 from J, leaving 12 bases between them. The CDR3 loop spans 13 amino acids. Germline-derived CDR1 and CDR2 are SNHLY and FYNNEI. CDR3 DNA: TGTGCCCAAGGGGGGGGGAGCACAGATACGCAGTATTTT. Translating it yields CAQGGGSTDTQYF.

The chain joins TRBV11-2 to TRBJ2-1; possible D gene TRBD1, 5 bases. Germline V gene lookup returns CDR1 SGHAT and CDR2 FQNNGV. The CDR3 runs 12 residues. Trimming pared 4 bases from V and 10 bases from J, leaving 11 bases between. The CDR3 loop reads CASSYPYREQFF. As DNA, the CDR3 is TGTGCCAGCAGCTACCCTTACAGGGAGCAGTTCTTC.

In its sample, this clonotype was seen a few times. This sequence joins TRBV10-3 and TRBJ1-2; 7 bases fit TRBD1. Germline V gene data show CDR1 as ENHRY and CDR2 as SYGVKD. The CDR3 consists of 14 residues. Trimming at V came to 8 bases and at J to 1 base, leaving 7 bases not matched to a gene. CDR3 nucleotide sequence: TGTGCCATCGGTCAACAGGGGTTTAACTATGGCTACACCTTC. Translating gives CAIGQQGFNYGYTF.